This T cell receptor (beta chain) came from a study of CD8+ T cells in alopecia areata. Study in general: Oral tofacitinib, 5 to 10 mg twice daily, was given in an open-label trial. Tofacitinib therapy took 6 to 18 months; 6 months off drug came after.

Whole-study findings and limits: Greater clonality was observed in lesional scalp samples, especially alopecia totalis/universalis, versus normal scalp. Alphabeta T cells residing in normal skin are also sequenced in scalp samples.

Researchers took lesional scalp punch biopsies and peripheral blood from people who were alopecia areata patients. This clone was recorded only once. The antigen remains unidentified. cDNA serving as the sequencing template came from extracted, reverse transcribed RNA. TCRdb keeps only in-frame clones here, not all; method: immunoSEQ multiplex PCR. The table records 9,000 to 13,000 clones, over 55% of them present only once. The origin of this receptor is a human donor with alopecia areata. The sample consisted of skin, taken at week 0.

The CDR3 is CSVTGGWTEAFF. The CDR3 DNA follows: TGCAGCGTAACAGGGGGTTGGACTGAAGCTTTCTTT. The chain employs TRBV29-1 and TRBJ1-1, with TRBD1 matching over 8 bases. The CDR3 extends over 12 amino acids. Germline values: CDR1 SQVTM, CDR2 ANQGSEA. The junction had 5 bases not matched to a gene; V was cut back by 6 bases and J by 5 bases. The whole variable domain, filled in from reference TRBV29-1 and TRBJ1-1, reads SAVISQKPSRDICQRGTSLTIQCQVDSQVTMMFWYRQQPGQSLTLIATANQGSEATYESGFVIDKFPISRPNLTFSTLTVSNMSPEDSSIYLCSVTGGWTEAFFGQGTRLTVV.